These 7 T cell receptor beta chains came from one sample sequenced in a study of early T cells in non-severe SARS-CoV-2 infection. TCRdb analysed the 5' RACE reads with MiXCR anew, one entry per CDR3 protein. The sample includes fewer than 100,000 distinct CDR3 sequences, 7.5% to 10% of them seen just once. The sequenced sample consisted of whole blood. The source of these receptors is an adult who was a healthcare worker with PCR-confirmed SARS-CoV-2 infection or an uninfected control (not recorded which).

In its sample, this clonotype was seen many times. The rearrangement uses TRBV5-1 and TRBJ2-1; no firm D call. Germline CDR1 reads SGHRS; CDR2 reads YFSETQ. This CDR3 contains 16 residues. V lost 0 bases and J 1 base, leaving 11 bases between the germline ends. The CDR3 DNA reads as TGCGCCAGCAGCTTGGGAGGAGTGCAGTCCTACAATGAGCAGTTCTTC. It is translated as CASSLGGVQSYNEQFF.

At least ten counts were recorded for this clonotype. This chain joins TRBV20-1 and TRBJ1-4, with TRBD1 as a possible D gene (6 bases). CDR1 and CDR2 from the germline V gene are DFQATT and SNEGSKA (reference sequence). Trimming pared 3 bases from V and 5 bases from J, leaving 13 bases between. The CDR3 extends over 14 amino acids. The CDR3 nucleotides are TGCAGTGCTAGTCCCACAGGGATGAATGAAAAACTGTTTTTT. It specifies CSASPTGMNEKLFF.

This clonotype was counted many times. V is TRBV9 and J is TRBJ2-3; 15 bases align to TRBD2. The CDR3 totals 16 residues. V gave up 3 bases and J gave up 4 bases; unmatched junction bases: 3. Per germline, CDR1 SGDLS and CDR2 YYNGEE. The chain's CDR3 is CASSGGLAGGADTQYF. The CDR3 DNA is TGTGCCAGCAGCGGGGGACTAGCGGGAGGAGCAGATACGCAGTATTTT.

This clonotype was counted many times. V and J are TRBV4-1 and TRBJ2-7; perhaps TRBD2 as D (5 bases). CDR3 size: 18 residues. CDR1 MGHRA and CDR2 YSYEKL come from the germline V gene. Trimming took 2 bases from V and 0 from J, leaving 20 bases between them. In DNA form, the CDR3 reads TGCGCCAGCAGCCAATCCTCCCTCGCTAGCAGGCACTCCTACGAGCAGTACTTC. It yields the protein CASSQSSLASRHSYEQYF.

This clonotype has ten or more counts. The gene calls are TRBV14 and TRBJ2-7; D not certain. This CDR3 spans 13 amino acids. Germline assignment: CDR1 SGHDN and CDR2 FVKESK. The V end was cut by 8 bases, the J end by 7 bases, with 18 bases between. The CDR3 DNA sequence: TGTGCCAGCTCTACTCACTACCTCGGAGAGCAGTACTTC. The encoded protein is CASSTHYLGEQYF.

This clonotype was picked up many times. V gene TRBV9 combines with J gene TRBJ2-2; D might be TRBD1 (6 bases). The CDR3 extends over 14 amino acids. Trimming cost V 4 bases and J 6 bases, with 13 bases left between them. Germline CDR1 is SGDLS and CDR2 is YYNGEE. The DNA of the CDR3 is TGTGCCAGCAGCCAAGGACAGTCCCCCGGGGAGCTGTTTTTT. Amino acids: CASSQGQSPGELFF.

This clonotype occurred a few times. This rearrangement joins TRBV20-1 to TRBJ1-1; no reliable D call. V lost 1 base and J lost 0, with 0 bases in between. Germline V CDR1 and CDR2: DFQATT, SNEGSKA (reference sequence). This CDR3 has 11 residues. The CDR3 region is CSARVNTEAFF. The CDR3 region has the DNA TGCAGTGCTAGAGTGAACACTGAAGCTTTCTTT.